This entry features one T cell receptor (beta chain) sequence. The data stem from a study of early T cells in non-severe SARS-CoV-2 infection. CDR3 length equals 14 residues. Unmatched junction bases numbered 5, after V lost 3 bases and J lost 6 bases. Each cDNA molecule carried a unique molecular identifier. TCRdb ran MiXCR on the 5' RACE reads and lists one entry per CDR3 protein. This table holds some 85,000 distinct CDR3 sequences, around 15% found once. This receptor was identified in an adult who was a healthcare worker with PCR-confirmed SARS-CoV-2 infection or an uninfected control (not recorded which). What was sequenced was whole blood. The genes are TRBV12-3 or TRBV12-4 and TRBJ2-1, with 7 bases identical to TRBD2. The CDR3 DNA follows: TGTGCCAGCAGTTTGGGGGGGACTTTCAATGAGCAGTTCTTC. It is translated as CASSLGGTFNEQFF.